The next 17 T cell receptor beta chains were all read from a single sample in a study of T cells in Graves' hyperthyroidism and ophthalmopathy. RNA transcripts provided the source from which TCR beta CDR3 regions were amplified. When the TCR CDR3 underwent first-round RT-PCR, the HTBI primer set was used. TCRdb independently ran MiXCR on the multiplex PCR reads; one entry per CDR3 protein. The sample includes about 640,000 distinct CDR3 sequences, approximately 15% of them seen just once. Sequencing was performed on blood. Receptor source: a woman between 50 and 59 years old with Graves' ophthalmopathy.

This clonotype appeared many times. The rearrangement joins TRBV20-1 to TRBJ1-1, with 9 bases matching TRBD1. The CDR3 contains 13 residues. CDR1 is DFQATT, CDR2 SNEGSKA, per germline (reference sequence). V shed 5 bases, J shed 1 base, and the junction held 2 bases outside the gene matches. The CDR3 coding sequence is TGCAGTGCTTGGGACAGGGCGAACACTGAAGCTTTCTTT. Residues: CSAWDRANTEAFF.

Comment on this clonotype: An end of the junction differs from the germline gene, which may be a read error. The rearrangement joins TRBV28 to TRBJ2-7; TRBD1 matches at 7 bases. In germline, CDR1 is MDHEN, CDR2 SYDVKM. The CDR3 contains 17 residues. For the CDR3, the DNA is TGCGCCAGCAGCCAATCGAACCGGGACAGTCGAACCTACGAGCAGTACTTC. Translating it yields CASSQSNRDSRTYEQYF.

This clonotype was observed a handful of times. The V call is TRBV12-3 or TRBV12-4, the J call TRBJ2-2; 13 bases fit TRBD2. This CDR3 has 20 amino acids. Germline trimming cut 6 bases from V and 2 bases from J; bases unmatched to any gene: 15. CDR3 amino acids: CASRRTSGSGALDNTGELFF. CDR3 sequence (DNA): TGTGCCAGCAGACGGACTAGCGGGAGTGGTGCGCTGGATAACACCGGGGAGCTGTTTTTT.

This clonotype was counted ten times or more. This chain connects TRBV20-1 to TRBJ1-1, with 7 bases lining up with TRBD1. CDR1 and CDR2 (germline): DFQATT, SNEGSKA (reference sequence). The CDR3 runs to 16 residues. The J segment lost 0 bases and the V segment lost 1 base, leaving 8 bases of the junction unmatched. In DNA, the CDR3 is TGCAGTGCTAGAGGAGGGGGCCGGGAAATGAACACTGAAGCTTTCTTT. Protein sequence: CSARGGGREMNTEAFF.

This clonotype was counted many times. The chain links TRBV7-9 to TRBJ2-3, with D perhaps matching TRBD2 (5 bases). The germline gives CDR1 SEHNR, CDR2 FQNEAQ (reference sequence). This CDR3 is 16 amino acids long. V shed 2 bases and J shed 5 bases, with 17 bases lying between them. The CDR3 nucleotides read TGTGCCAGCAGCTTATCGCCGGGAACCATGGGAGATACGCAGTATTTT. Amino acid sequence: CASSLSPGTMGDTQYF.

This clonotype was counted a few times. The chain links TRBV9 to TRBJ2-2; the D gene is possibly TRBD2 (6 bases). The CDR3 spans 15 residues. Germline V gene data show CDR1 as SGDLS and CDR2 as YYNGEE. V gave up 2 bases and J gave up 4 bases, with 12 bases separating them. The CDR3 is CASSVRGGSTGELFF. The CDR3 coding sequence is TGTGCCAGCAGCGTTCGGGGAGGTAGCACCGGGGAGCTGTTTTTT.

This clonotype was counted many times. V is TRBV10-3 and J is TRBJ2-2; 8 bases map to TRBD1. The ends lost 0 bases at V and 8 bases at J; junction bases unmatched: 17. Germline loops: CDR1 ENHRY, CDR2 SYGVKD. The CDR3 runs to 19 residues. The CDR3 loop reads CAISESIAGTGPYGGELFF. CDR3 DNA sequence: TGTGCCATCAGTGAGTCGATCGCCGGGACAGGACCTTACGGGGGGGAGCTGTTTTTT.

In this sample, this clonotype turned up a few times. This chain connects TRBV7-9 to TRBJ2-2; 8 nucleotides match TRBD2. With V trimmed by 5 bases and J by 4 bases, 12 bases remained unmatched. Germline V gene sequence: CDR1 SEHNR, CDR2 FQNEAQ (reference sequence). This CDR3 is built from 17 residues. The CDR3 bases are TGTGCCAGCAGCCCCGACCGGGGCGGGAGGTTCACCGGGGAGCTGTTTTTT. It translates to CASSPDRGGRFTGELFF.

At least ten counts were recorded for this clonotype. The rearrangement uses TRBV2 and TRBJ1-2, with 11 bases fitting TRBD1. This CDR3 is 12 amino acids long. The V gene's germline CDR1 is SNHLY and CDR2 FYNNEI. With V trimmed by 4 bases and J by 8 bases, 0 bases remained unmatched. Written as DNA, the CDR3 is TGTGCCAGCAGTGGGACAGGGGGCGGCTACACCTTC. Amino acid sequence: CASSGTGGGYTF.

In its sample, this clonotype was seen a few times. V and J are TRBV10-3 and TRBJ1-2, with TRBD1 as a possible D gene (6 bases). The ends were cut back, 7 bases at V and 4 bases at J, with 19 bases in the middle. This CDR3 has 15 residues. The V gene's germline CDR1 is ENHRY and CDR2 SYGVKD. The CDR3 DNA reads as TGTGCCATCATGGGAAACAGGGCGTGGGGCTATGGCTACACCTTC. Protein sequence: CAIMGNRAWGYGYTF.

This clonotype appeared many times. V gene TRBV28 combines with J gene TRBJ2-3; D is uncertain. The CDR3 is made up of 14 amino acids. Germline CDR1 MDHEN, CDR2 SYDVKM. V was cut by 0 bases and J by 4 bases, with 8 bases left in between. The CDR3, as DNA: TGTGCCAGCAGTTTATGGTTCAGGCCAGATACGCAGTATTTT. Its translation is CASSLWFRPDTQYF.

V usage is TRBV10-3 and J usage is TRBJ2-1; 10 bases agree with TRBD1. CDR3 length: 17 residues. Germline trimming cut 2 bases from V and 4 bases from J; bases unmatched to any gene: 8. Germline V gives CDR1 ENHRY, CDR2 SYGVKD. The CDR3 DNA reads as TGTGCCATCAGTGAGCCGAGGGACAGGGGTCGATACAATGAGCAGTTCTTC. Its protein is CAISEPRDRGRYNEQFF.

This clonotype was detected many times. The CDR3 reads CASRETGGLSYEQYF. The CDR3 nucleotides are TGTGCCAGCAGGGAGACAGGGGGGCTCTCCTACGAGCAGTACTTC. The rearrangement uses TRBV6-2 or TRBV6-3 and TRBJ2-7; 9 bases agree with TRBD1. Unmatched junction bases numbered 6, after V lost 6 bases and J lost 0 bases. Germline CDR1 MNHEY, CDR2 SVGEGT. The CDR3 has 15 residues.

Details on this clonotype: A much larger clone is a single base away; this may be a read error. The chain uses TRBV18 and TRBJ2-1; D possibly corresponds to TRBD1 (7 bases). Per the germline V gene, CDR1 is KGHSH and CDR2 is LQKENI. The CDR3 is 14 residues long. CDR3 in amino acids: CASPPPQGGNEQFF. The CDR3 coding sequence is TGTGCCAGCCCACCACCTCAGGGGGGCAATGAGCAGTTCTTC.

The table lists this clonotype with many counts. The chain employs TRBV20-1 and TRBJ2-3; no reliable D call. Trimming cost V 3 bases and J 2 bases, with 6 bases left between them. CDR1 DFQATT and CDR2 SNEGSKA come from the germline V gene (reference sequence). CDR3 size: 12 residues. CDR3 in DNA: TGCAGTGCTAGGTCATACACAGATACGCAGTATTTT. Translation: CSARSYTDTQYF.

This clonotype was seen ten or more times. The rearrangement links TRBV7-2 to TRBJ2-7; D not certain. Trimming removed 5 bases from V and 4 bases from J, with 12 bases in between. Per the germline V gene, CDR1 is SGHTA and CDR2 is FQGNSA. This CDR3 contains 13 residues. The CDR3 DNA reads TGTGCCAGCAGCGCCCCGGATAAATACGAGCAGTACTTC. It translates to CASSAPDKYEQYF.

The sample holds many counts of this clonotype. This rearrangement joins TRBV6-2 or TRBV6-3 to TRBJ1-5, with TRBD1 as a possible D gene (6 bases). Germline V CDR1 and CDR2: MNHEY, SVGEGT. CDR3 length: 15 residues. Trimming cost V 5 bases and J 5 bases, with 16 bases left between them. CDR3 protein: CASSVLSGADQPQHF. CDR3 bases: TGTGCCAGCAGTGTGTTATCGGGGGCTGATCAGCCCCAGCATTTT.